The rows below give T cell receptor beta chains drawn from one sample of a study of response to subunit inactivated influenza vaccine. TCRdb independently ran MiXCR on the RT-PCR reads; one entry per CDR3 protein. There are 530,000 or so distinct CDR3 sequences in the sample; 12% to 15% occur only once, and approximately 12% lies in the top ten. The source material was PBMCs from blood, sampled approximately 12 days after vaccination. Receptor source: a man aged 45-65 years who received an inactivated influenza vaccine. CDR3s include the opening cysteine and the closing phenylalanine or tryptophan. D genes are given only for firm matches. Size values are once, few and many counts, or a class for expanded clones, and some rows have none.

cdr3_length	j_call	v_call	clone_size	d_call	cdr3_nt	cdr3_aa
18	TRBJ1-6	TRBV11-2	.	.	TGTGCCAGCAGCATAGGACATAGTATGAGCTCCTATAATTCACCCCTCCACTTT	CASSIGHSMSSYNSPLHF
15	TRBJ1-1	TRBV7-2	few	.	TGTGCCAGCAGCCCACGCTGGACAGACTACGACGAAGCTTTCTTT	CASSPRWTDYDEAFF
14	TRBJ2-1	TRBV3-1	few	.	TGTGCCAGCAGCCAAGGGCAGGGAAGGGGTGAGCAGTTCTTC	CASSQGQGRGEQFF
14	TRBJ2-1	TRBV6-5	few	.	TGTGCCAGCAGTTACTCATGGACCGCCGATGAGCAGTTCTTC	CASSYSWTADEQFF
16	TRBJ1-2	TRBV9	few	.	TGTGCCAGCAGCGTTAACCCGACCAGGGCCTACTATGGCTACACCTTC	CASSVNPTRAYYGYTF
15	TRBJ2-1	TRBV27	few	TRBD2	TGTGCCAGCAGTTTGAGTCTAGCGGGTTACAATGAGCAGTTCTTC	CASSLSLAGYNEQFF
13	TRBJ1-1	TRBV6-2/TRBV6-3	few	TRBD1	TGTGCCAGCAACGAGGGACAGTACACTGAAGCTTTCTTT	CASNEGQYTEAFF
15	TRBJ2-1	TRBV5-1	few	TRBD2	TGCGCCAGCAACCTTAGCGGGAGGGAATGGAATGAGCAGTTCTTC	CASNLSGREWNEQFF
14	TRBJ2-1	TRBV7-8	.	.	TGTGCCAGCAGCTTAGATAGGTTTGGTAATGAGCAGTTCTTC	CASSLDRFGNEQFF
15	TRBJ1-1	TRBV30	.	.	TGTGCCTGGAGTGTACCGGTGTACGGGAACACTGAAGCTTTCTTT	CAWSVPVYGNTEAFF
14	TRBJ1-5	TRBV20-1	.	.	TGCAGTGCCTTAGACAGAGAGTTCAATCAGCCCCAGCATTTT	CSALDREFNQPQHF
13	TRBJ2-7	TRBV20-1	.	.	TGCAGTGCTCGGGGGCCCCTCTCCTACGAGCAGTACTTC	CSARGPLSYEQYF
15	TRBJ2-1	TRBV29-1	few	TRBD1	TGCAGCGTTGTAGGAGGGACAGGGGTTTACAATGAGCAGTTCTTC	CSVVGGTGVYNEQFF
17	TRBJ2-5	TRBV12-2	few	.	TGTGCAAGTCGCTTTCTTTTTCTAGCGGGGGAAGAAGAGACCCAGTACTTC	CASRFLFLAGEEETQYF
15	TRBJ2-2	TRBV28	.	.	TGTGCCAGCACCGTTGGGGGCGGGAACACCGGGGAGCTGTTTTTT	CASTVGGGNTGELFF
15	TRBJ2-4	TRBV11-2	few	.	TGTGCCAGCAGCTTCTCCAGCTCGGGCAAAAACATTCAGTACTTC	CASSFSSSGKNIQYF
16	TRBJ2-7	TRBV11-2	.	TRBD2	TGTGCCAGCAGCTTAGTCCGGTCTAGCGGAACCTACGAGCAGTACTTC	CASSLVRSSGTYEQYF
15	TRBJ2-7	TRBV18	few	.	TGTGCCAGCTCACCCCCGGGACTTTCCTCTTACGAGCAGTACTTC	CASSPPGLSSYEQYF
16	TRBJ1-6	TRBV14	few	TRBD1	TGTGCCAGCAGCCAAGGGACAGGGGGCTATATTTCACCCCTCCACTTT	CASSQGTGGYISPLHF
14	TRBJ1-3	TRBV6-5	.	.	TGTGTCAGCAGTTACGTGCGGACAGGAAACACCATATATTTT	CVSSYVRTGNTIYF
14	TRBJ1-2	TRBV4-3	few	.	TGCGCCAGCAGCCAAGATGCAACTAACTATGGCTACACCTTC	CASSQDATNYGYTF
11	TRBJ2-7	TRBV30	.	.	TGTGCCTGGAGTGTTAACTACGAGCAGTACTTC	CAWSVNYEQYF
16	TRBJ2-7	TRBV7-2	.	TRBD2	TGTGCCAGCAGCTTATTCTACGGGAGGACTTCCTACGAGCAGTACTTC	CASSLFYGRTSYEQYF
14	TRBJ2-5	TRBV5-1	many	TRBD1	TGCGCCAGCAGCTCAGGGACAGGGAAGGAGACCCAGTACTTC	CASSSGTGKETQYF
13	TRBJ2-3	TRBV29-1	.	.	TGCAGCGTTCGTGGGAGGAACACAGATACGCAGTATTTT	CSVRGRNTDTQYF
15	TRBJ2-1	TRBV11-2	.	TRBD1	TGTGCCAGCAGCTTAGATCAAGGGGGCTGGGATGAGCAGTTCTTC	CASSLDQGGWDEQFF
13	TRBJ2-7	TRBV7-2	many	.	TGTGCCAGCAGCCAAGGCAGGTCCTACGAGCAGTACTTC	CASSQGRSYEQYF
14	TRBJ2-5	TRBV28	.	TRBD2	TGTGCCAGCAGTTCTCGCCCCGTAGCGGGGACCCAGTACTTC	CASSSRPVAGTQYF
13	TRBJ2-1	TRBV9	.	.	TGTGCCAGCAGCGTAGATTTAGGTGATGAGCAGTTCTTC	CASSVDLGDEQFF
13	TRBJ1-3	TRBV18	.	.	TGTGCCAGCTCAAGGGATCGGAGGAACACCATATATTTT	CASSRDRRNTIYF
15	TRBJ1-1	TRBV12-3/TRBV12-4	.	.	TGTGCCAGCAGTTTCATTCGAGGTCGGGGGACTGAAGCTTTCTTT	CASSFIRGRGTEAFF
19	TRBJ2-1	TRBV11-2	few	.	TGTGCCAGCAGCCGACCCCAGCTTCTGCTGCGGAGACCATACAATGAGCAGTTCTTC	CASSRPQLLLRRPYNEQFF
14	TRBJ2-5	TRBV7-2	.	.	TGTGCCAGCAGCTTGGGACCGGCGGCTGAGACCCAGTACTTC	CASSLGPAAETQYF
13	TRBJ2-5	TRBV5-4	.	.	TGTGCCAGCAGCGAGGGGGACAAAGAGACCCAGTACTTC	CASSEGDKETQYF
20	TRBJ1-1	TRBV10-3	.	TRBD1	TGTGCCATCAGCCGCCTCTTACCCCCCGGACAGGAGACCTCGAACACTGAAGCTTTCTTT	CAISRLLPPGQETSNTEAFF
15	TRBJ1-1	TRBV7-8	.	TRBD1	TGTGCCAGCAGCACCCGGACAGGGGGAATCACTGAAGCTTTCTTT	CASSTRTGGITEAFF
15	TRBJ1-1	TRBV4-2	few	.	TGTGCCAGCAGCCAAGATCGGAGCGCGAACACTGAAGCTTTCTTT	CASSQDRSANTEAFF
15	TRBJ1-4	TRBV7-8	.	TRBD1	TGTGCCAGCAGCTCAGGACAGGGGGCCCATGAAAAACTGTTTTTT	CASSSGQGAHEKLFF
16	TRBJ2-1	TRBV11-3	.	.	TGTGCCAGCAGCTTAGGAGGGGCCGGAACGCACAATGAGCAGTTCTTC	CASSLGGAGTHNEQFF
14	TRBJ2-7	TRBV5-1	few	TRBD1	TGCGCCAGCAGCTTGACAGGGGACACGTACGAGCAGTACTTC	CASSLTGDTYEQYF
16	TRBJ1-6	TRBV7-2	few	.	TGTGCCAGCAGCTTCGGTCTGAACAAAGGAAATTCACCCCTCCACTTT	CASSFGLNKGNSPLHF
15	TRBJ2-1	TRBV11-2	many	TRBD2	TGCGCCAGCAGCTTGGAGCTAGCGGGGTACAATGAGCAGTTCTTC	CASSLELAGYNEQFF
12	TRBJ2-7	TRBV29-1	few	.	TGCAGCGTTGAGGGCCGACCCGACGAGCAGTACTTC	CSVEGRPDEQYF
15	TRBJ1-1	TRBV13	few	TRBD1	TGTGCCAGCAGCTTACGAGCAGGGGGTGGTACTGAAGCTTTCTTT	CASSLRAGGGTEAFF
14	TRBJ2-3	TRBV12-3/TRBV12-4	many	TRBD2	TGTGCCAGCAATCCTAGCGGGCCCCGGGATACGCAGTATTTT	CASNPSGPRDTQYF
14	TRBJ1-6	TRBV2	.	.	TGTGCCAGCAGTTCTAACACCGATAATTCACCCCTCCACTTT	CASSSNTDNSPLHF
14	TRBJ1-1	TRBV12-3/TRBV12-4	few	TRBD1	TGTGCCAGCAGTACGGGACAGGGTGGCACTGAAGCTTTCTTT	CASSTGQGGTEAFF
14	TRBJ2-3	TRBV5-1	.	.	TGCGCCAGCAGCTTGACAGCTGCCACAGATACGCAGTATTTT	CASSLTAATDTQYF
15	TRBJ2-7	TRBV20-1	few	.	TGCAGTGCTAGAGAGCCCTACGCCACGGGGGCCGAGCAGTACTTC	CSAREPYATGAEQYF
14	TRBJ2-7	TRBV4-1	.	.	TGCGCCAGCAGCCAAGAAGTGCGGGTTAGTCAGCAGTACTTC	CASSQEVRVSQQYF
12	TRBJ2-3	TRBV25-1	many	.	TGTGCCAGCAGACATACATCTGATACGCAGTATTTT	CASRHTSDTQYF
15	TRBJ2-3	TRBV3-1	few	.	TGTGCCAGCAGCCAAGAGGACAGAGCTAGCGATACGCAGTATTTT	CASSQEDRASDTQYF
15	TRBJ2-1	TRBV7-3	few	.	TGTGCCAGCAGCTCCACCGGTGACACATACAATGAGCAGTTCTTC	CASSSTGDTYNEQFF
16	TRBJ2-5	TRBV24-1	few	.	TGTGCCACCAGTGATTTTGTATCCACGGTGGGGGAGACCCAGTACTTC	CATSDFVSTVGETQYF
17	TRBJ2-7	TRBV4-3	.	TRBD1	TGCGCCAGCAGCCAAGTCCTTTCCGGACAGGTAGGCTACGAGCAGTACTTC	CASSQVLSGQVGYEQYF
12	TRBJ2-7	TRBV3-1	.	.	TGTGCCAGCAGCCAGTCGGGTGGGGAGCAGTACTTC	CASSQSGGEQYF
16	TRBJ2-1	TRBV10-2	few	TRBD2	TGCGCCAGCAGTGGGATGACTAGCGGGGGGTACAATGAGCAGTTCTTC	CASSGMTSGGYNEQFF
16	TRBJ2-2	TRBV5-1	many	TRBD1	TGCGCCAGCAGCCTACTCGGGACAGACCTGAGCGGGGAGCTGTTTTTT	CASSLLGTDLSGELFF
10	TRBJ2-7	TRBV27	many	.	TGTGCCAGCAGTTTCGACGAGCAGTACTTC	CASSFDEQYF